The present T cell receptor (beta chain) was sequenced within a study of read filtering for tumor transcriptome and immune sequencing. On the study more broadly: TCR-mapped reads were about 3.5 to 10.27 million with IR-seq versus roughly 85 to 1,400 with RNA-seq.

Note on this clonotype: Its antigen is currently unknown.

In germline, CDR1 is SGDLS, CDR2 YYNGEE. CDR3 length: 15 amino acids. The ends lost 4 bases at V and 2 bases at J; junction bases unmatched: 9. Whole-study findings and limits: Compared with RNA-seq, IR-seq gave much higher clonotype depth and reliability.

This library used around 400 ng RNA and molecular barcoded adaptors spanning alpha/delta and beta/gamma chains. TCRdb ran MiXCR on the reads and lists one entry per CDR3 protein. The sample holds about 63,000 distinct CDR3 sequences, around 14% seen once. Material for sequencing was a population of CD138-negative cells sorted from bone marrow. The TCR originated in a donor at least 40 years old with multiple myeloma. This sequence joins TRBV9 and TRBJ2-7; TRBD1 aligns across 7 bases. The DNA for the CDR3 is TGTGCCAGCAGCTACCAACCCGGGACAGCCTACGAGCAGTACTTC. Residues: CASSYQPGTAYEQYF.